A selection of T cell receptor beta chains follows, all from one sample in a study of blood T cells in healthy people across ages. MiXCR, run by TCRdb on the 5' RACE reads, gives a single entry per CDR3 protein. Of about 840,000 distinct CDR3 sequences detected, approximately 32% appear once; the ten largest clones hold roughly 10%. This sample was also put to use in a study of T cells of mothers and their children.

The sequencing input was blood. Every receptor here comes from a woman between 40 and 50 years old in good health. The CDR3 runs from the conserved cysteine through the conserved F or W. Each record gives: J gene, V gene, D gene, clone size, CDR3 DNA, CDR3 protein. D genes are given only for firm matches. Expanded clones get a size class; other rows say once, few or many, or leave the size out.

TRBJ2-7 | TRBV5-1 | NA | NA | TGCGCCAGCAGCCCTTTTAGAGGCCTTCTTCCTCGTCGCTCCCACAATGAGCAGTACTTC | CASSPFRGLLPRRSHNEQYF
TRBJ1-2 | TRBV4-1 | TRBD1 | NA | TGCGCCAGCAGCCAAGAACTGGACAGGGGGTTGGGTAACTATGGCTACACCTTC | CASSQELDRGLGNYGYTF
TRBJ1-2 | TRBV15 | NA | NA | TGTGCCACCAGCAGAGGCCGGCCTAGATATGGCTACACCTTC | CATSRGRPRYGYTF
TRBJ1-2 | TRBV20-1 | NA | NA | TGCAGTGCTAGAGAATCGACCTATGGCTACACCTTC | CSARESTYGYTF
TRBJ2-7 | TRBV12-3/TRBV12-4 | NA | many | TGTGCCAGCAGTTTAAGAAGGAGTAGCTCCTACGAGCAGTACTTC | CASSLRRSSSYEQYF
TRBJ2-4 | TRBV5-1 | TRBD1 | NA | TGCGCCAGCAGCAGTATGGACAGGGCCAAAAACATTCAGTACTTC | CASSSMDRAKNIQYF
TRBJ2-1 | TRBV11-2 | TRBD1 | few | TGTGCCAGCAGCACCTTCCGGACAGGCATTTACAATGAGCAGTTCTTC | CASSTFRTGIYNEQFF
TRBJ1-2 | TRBV28 | TRBD1 | NA | TGTGCCAGCAGCCCGGACAGGGAGGGGTATGGCTACACCTTC | CASSPDREGYGYTF
TRBJ2-3 | TRBV7-3 | NA | few | TGTGCCAGCAGCCCCAACTCAGAGGTGAATACGCAGTATTTT | CASSPNSEVNTQYF
TRBJ1-1 | TRBV5-1 | NA | NA | TGCGCCAGCAGCTTTGACGGATTAAACACTGAAGCTTTCTTT | CASSFDGLNTEAFF
TRBJ2-1 | TRBV15 | NA | few | TGTGCCACCAGCAGACTATCCCCAGGTGATGAGCAGTTCTTC | CATSRLSPGDEQFF
TRBJ2-1 | TRBV12-3/TRBV12-4 | NA | few | TGTGCCAGCAGTTTAGCACTTTACTCCTACAATGAGCAGTTCTTC | CASSLALYSYNEQFF
TRBJ2-5 | TRBV20-1 | NA | NA | TGCAGTGCGCACGTTGGGGTGGGCCAAGAGACCCAGTACTTC | CSAHVGVGQETQYF
TRBJ2-7 | TRBV20-1 | TRBD2 | NA | TGCAGGGCTACTAGCGGACCTGATGAGCAGTACTTC | CRATSGPDEQYF
TRBJ2-5 | TRBV6-6 | NA | many | TGTGCCAGCAGTCGAGGGTTGGGGGAGACCCAGTACTTC | CASSRGLGETQYF